Given below is one TCR beta chain in context. This record comes from a study of monozygotic twins with inflammatory bowel disease. TCRdb reanalyzed the 5' RACE reads, giving one entry per CDR3 protein sequence and no DNA. This listing includes a few hundred thousand distinct CDR3 sequences. The TCR originated in a human donor with ulcerative colitis or Crohn's disease, or a healthy co-twin of an affected twin (not recorded which). Material for sequencing was blood.

The chain's CDR3 is CASSVGGQETQYF. This rearrangement joins TRBV9 to TRBJ2-5; TCRdb's D gene call, TRBD2, goes unchecked for lack of DNA. The CDR3 spans 13 residues. The V gene's germline CDR1 is SGDLS and CDR2 YYNGEE.